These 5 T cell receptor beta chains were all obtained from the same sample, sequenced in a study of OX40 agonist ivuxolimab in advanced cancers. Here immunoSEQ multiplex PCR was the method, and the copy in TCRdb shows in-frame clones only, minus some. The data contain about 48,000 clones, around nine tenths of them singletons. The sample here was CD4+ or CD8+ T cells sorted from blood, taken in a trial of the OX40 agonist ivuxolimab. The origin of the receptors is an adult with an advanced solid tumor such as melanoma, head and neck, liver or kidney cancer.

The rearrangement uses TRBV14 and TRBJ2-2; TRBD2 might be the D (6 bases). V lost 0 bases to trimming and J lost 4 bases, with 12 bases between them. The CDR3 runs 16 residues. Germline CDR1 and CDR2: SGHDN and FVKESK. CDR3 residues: CASSQDGLSFTGELFF. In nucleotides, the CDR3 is TGTGCCAGCAGCCAAGATGGACTAAGTTTCACCGGGGAGCTGTTTTTT.

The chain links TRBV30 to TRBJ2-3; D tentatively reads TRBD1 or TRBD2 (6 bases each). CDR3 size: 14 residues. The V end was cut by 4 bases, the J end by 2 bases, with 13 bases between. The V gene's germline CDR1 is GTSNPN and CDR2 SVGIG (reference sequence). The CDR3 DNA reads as TGTGCCTGGACCGCGGGGACAAACACAGATACGCAGTATTTT. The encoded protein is CAWTAGTNTDTQYF.

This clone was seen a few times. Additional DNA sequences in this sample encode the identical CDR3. In nucleotides, the CDR3 is TGCGCCAGCAGCCAGGGAACAGGGGGCTATGGCTACACCTTC. It encodes CASSQGTGGYGYTF. This chain connects TRBV4-1 to TRBJ1-2; 8 nucleotides agree with TRBD1. Germline V gene lookup returns CDR1 MGHRA and CDR2 YSYEKL. The CDR3 runs to 14 residues. The V and J ends lost 3 bases and 4 bases, in that order; junction bases with no gene match: 4.

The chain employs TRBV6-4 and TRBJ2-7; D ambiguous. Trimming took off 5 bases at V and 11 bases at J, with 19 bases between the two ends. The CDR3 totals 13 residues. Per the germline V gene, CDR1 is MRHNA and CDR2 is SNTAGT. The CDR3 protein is CASSLHRIKSEYV. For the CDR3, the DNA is TGTGCCAGCAGTCTGCACCGGATCAAGTCAGAGTACGTC.

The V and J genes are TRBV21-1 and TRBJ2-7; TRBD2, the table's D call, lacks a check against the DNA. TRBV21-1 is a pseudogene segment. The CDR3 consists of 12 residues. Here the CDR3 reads CASSKGSGEQYF. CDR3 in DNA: TGTGCCAGCAGCAAAGGTTCGGGAGAGCAGTACTTC.